Given below is one TCR beta chain in context. Its antigen is unknown. These data come from a study of CD8 T cells in ankylosing spondylitis. Study results and limitations: Reported data indicate significant enrichment of disease-linked clones within matched ankylosing spondylitis synovial fluid. CD8+ cells made up the disease-linked clones, which were relatively rare in peripheral blood.

Generation of TCR beta libraries employed quantitative 5'-RACE incorporating molecular barcodes. TCRdb ran MiXCR on the 5' RACE reads and lists one entry per CDR3 protein. This repertoire shows about 360,000 distinct CDR3 sequences, 20% to 25% found once; its top ten account for about an eighth. The CDR3 extends over 11 amino acids. CDR1 SQVTM and CDR2 ANQGSEA come from the germline V gene. V was cut by 8 bases and J by 6 bases, with 13 bases left in between. The receptor was derived from a male donor with ankylosing spondylitis or in good health (not recorded which). The chain has TRBV29-1 and TRBJ1-2; the D gene is possibly TRBD1 (6 bases). The material sequenced was blood, either unsorted or a sorted T cell fraction (not recorded which). The CDR3 reads CSLQGYDGYTF. CDR3 sequence (DNA): TGCAGCTTACAGGGTTATGATGGCTACACCTTC. Drawing the rest from reference TRBV29-1 and TRBJ1-2, the complete variable domain is SAVISQKPSRDICQRGTSLTIQCQVDSQVTMMFWYRQQPGQSLTLIATANQGSEATYESGFVIDKFPISRPNLTFSTLTVSNMSPEDSSIYLCSLQGYDGYTFGSGTRLTVV.